The T cell receptor (beta chain) described here comes from a study of beta chain features in type 1 diabetes. This CDR3 spans 17 amino acids. Trimming stripped 1 base from V and 3 bases from J, with 18 bases between. Per the germline V gene, CDR1 is MNHEY and CDR2 is SMNVEV (reference sequence). Isolated RNA was reverse transcribed in full, so expressed TCRB transcripts were sequenced. This table comes from immunoSEQ multiplex PCR, and its TCRdb copy is limited to in-frame clones, with some not included. The table includes some 220,000 clones, approximately 10% detected once. Via the markers CD45RO/CCR7/CD25/CD127/CD95/CD27, stem cell-like memory, regulatory, central memory and naive CD4+ cells were sorted.

This sequence originates from a man younger than 35 in good health. The sequenced sample was central memory CD4+ T cells from blood. The chain recombines TRBV27 with TRBJ1-2; D call uncertain. The CDR3 DNA sequence: TGTGCCAGCAGTTTATTGTACAGCGGAACCAAATACTATGGCTACACCTTC. It is translated as CASSLLYSGTKYYGYTF.